The following is a T cell receptor (beta chain) sequence with its context. This clonotype turned up a few times. Its antigen remains unidentified. There are no base qualities to consult, and no much larger clone falls within one base. The CDR3 goes from the cysteine to the phenylalanine over 12 residues. Here the CDR3 DNA is all that survives: 36 bases in frame from base 1. According to the germline V gene (reference sequence), CDR1 reads DFQATT and CDR2 reads SNEGSKA. V gives up 3 bases and J gives up 2 bases, and the segment between their germline ends measures 6 bases. Receptor amplification or capture employed bulk RNA-seq. Sequencing instrument: Illumina HiSeq 2500. On the authors' methods: For the separate targeted TCR-seq dataset, MiXCR version 2.1.5 with default parameters extracted and quantified CDR3 sequences from raw reads. The separate targeted TCR-seq dataset defined each TCR-beta clone by its combination of V gene, J gene and CDR3 sequence. In the separate targeted TCR-seq dataset, clones with fewer than three counts were removed, then only the 90% most strongly expressed clones per sample were retained. For each tissue in the separate targeted TCR-seq dataset, Treg-Tconv overlap was calculated by dividing the number of shared clones by the total number of Treg clones and multiplying by 100. TCRdb cleaned the public reads at Q25 with fastp, built clones with MiXCR and kept in-frame beta chains. Each CDR3 protein appears once, grouped with its most common genes and DNA. Here the V and J calls rest on TCRdb's processing, not on the authors' analysis. The sample table holds about 2,600 distinct CDR3 sequences, of which about 70% were seen once. Of the sample, 7.8% falls within the top ten clones.

These data belong to a study of draining lymph node invasion in breast cancer (dated by TCRdb to the early 2020s). Context from the whole study: Nodal metastasis was diagnosed by histology and cytokeratin immunohistochemistry and confirmed by EpCAM/CD45 flow cytometry. A separate targeted assay used bulk TCR-beta CDR3 sequencing to compare sorted memory regulatory T cells with memory conventional CD4 T cells across breast cancer tissues. Each patient contributed matched non-invaded and tumor-invaded tumor-draining lymph nodes plus the primary tumor, profiled for both Treg and Tconv subsets. In the separate targeted TCR sequencing, lymph nodes from a handful of patients were covered, and primary tumors were sequenced for three of those patients.

Memory regulatory T cells were sorted as CD4+ CD45RA- CD25high cells. Whether a tumor-draining lymph node counted as invaded or non-invaded depended on the presence or absence of metastatic tumor cells. Before staining and sorting, a Miltenyi Pan T Cell isolation kit was used to pre-enrich the T cells. Immunohistochemistry for estrogen receptor, progesterone receptor, HER2 and Ki-67 was used to characterize primary tumors. Within a few hours after surgery, the fresh surgical tissue was processed by cutting it into small fragments. The tissue fragments were digested enzymatically for roughly 20 minutes with Liberase TL plus DNase and were then passed through a 40-micrometer strainer. After DAPI live/dead staining, sorting was performed on a BD FACS Aria II with about 97-99% purity. Sorted cells were lysed in TCL buffer and RNA was purified with a Norgen Single Cell RNA purification kit including DNase treatment.

General findings and caveats noted by the study authors: In the targeted TCR-seq data, Tregs appeared more clonally expanded than Tconvs in all tissues, and both subsets were less diverse in tumor than lymph nodes. Data could not resolve whether Treg conversion occurred in a given organ or whether converted Tregs recirculated between nodes and tumor. The tumor top-100 clone tracking analysis was possible in only two patients. Some of the top 100 tumor clones were detected in invaded and non-invaded nodes, suggesting recirculation between tumor and draining nodes. TCRs shared between the Treg and Tconv subsets were regarded as suggesting, but not proving, a common clonal origin. In each tissue, about 13-25% of Treg TCRs were also present in Tconvs, a finding interpreted as suggesting peripheral induction of Tregs.

The receptor was derived from a female donor with luminal breast cancer. Sequenced: sorted memory Tregs from a lymph node. The cell subset or site label here, explained by the study, means: CD45RA-negative sorted CD4+ T cells (memory Tconv or effector/memory Treg). The rearranged segments are TRBV20-1 and TRBJ2-3, with the D segment identity uncertain. The bases read TGCAGTGCTAGGGCCGACACAGATACGCAGTATTTT. This encodes CSARADTDTQYF.